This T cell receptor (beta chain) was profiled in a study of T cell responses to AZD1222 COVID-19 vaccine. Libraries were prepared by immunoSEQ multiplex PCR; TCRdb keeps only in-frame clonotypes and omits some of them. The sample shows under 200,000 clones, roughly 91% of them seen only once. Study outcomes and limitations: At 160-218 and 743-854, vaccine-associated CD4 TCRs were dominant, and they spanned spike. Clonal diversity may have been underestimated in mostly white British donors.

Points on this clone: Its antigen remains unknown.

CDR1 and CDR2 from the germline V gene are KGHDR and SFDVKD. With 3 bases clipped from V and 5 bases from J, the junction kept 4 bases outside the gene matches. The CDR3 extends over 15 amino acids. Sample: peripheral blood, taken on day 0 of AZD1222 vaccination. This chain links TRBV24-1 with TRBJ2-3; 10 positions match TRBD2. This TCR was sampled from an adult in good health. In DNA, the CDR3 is TGTGCCACCAGTGATCCCGTAGCGGGAGGAGATACGCAGTATTTT. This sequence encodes CATSDPVAGGDTQYF.